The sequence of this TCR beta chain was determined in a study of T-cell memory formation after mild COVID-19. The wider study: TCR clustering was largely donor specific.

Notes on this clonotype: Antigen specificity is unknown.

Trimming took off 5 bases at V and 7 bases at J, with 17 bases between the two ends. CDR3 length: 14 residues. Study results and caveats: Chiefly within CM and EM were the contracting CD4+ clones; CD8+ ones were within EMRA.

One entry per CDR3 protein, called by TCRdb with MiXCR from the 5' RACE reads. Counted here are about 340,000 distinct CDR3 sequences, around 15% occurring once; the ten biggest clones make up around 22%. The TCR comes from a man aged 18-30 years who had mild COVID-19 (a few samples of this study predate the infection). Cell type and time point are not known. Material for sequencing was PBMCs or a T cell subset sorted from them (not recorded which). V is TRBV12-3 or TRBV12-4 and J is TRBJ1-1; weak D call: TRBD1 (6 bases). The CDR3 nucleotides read TGTGCCAGCAGTCCCGAAGGGGGGAAGGGTGAAGCTTTCTTT. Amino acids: CASSPEGGKGEAFF.